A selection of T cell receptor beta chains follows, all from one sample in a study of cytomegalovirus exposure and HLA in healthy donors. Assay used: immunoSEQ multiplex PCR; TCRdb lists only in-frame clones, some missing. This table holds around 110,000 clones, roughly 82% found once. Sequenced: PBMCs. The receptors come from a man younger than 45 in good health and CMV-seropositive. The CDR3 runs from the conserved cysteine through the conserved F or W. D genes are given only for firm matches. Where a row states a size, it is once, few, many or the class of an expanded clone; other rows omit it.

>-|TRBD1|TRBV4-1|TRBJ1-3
TGCGCCAGCAGCCGCAGTCCGGGACAGAGGGGAAACACCATATATTTT
CASSRSPGQRGNTIYF
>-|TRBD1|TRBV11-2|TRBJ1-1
TGTGCCAGCAGCGCCCGAAGGACAGGGCAGGCTTTCTTT
CASSARRTGQAFF
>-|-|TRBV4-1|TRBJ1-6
TGCGCCAGCAGCCTCAAAGCGGGACTTCTAGAGACACCCCTCCACTTT
CASSLKAGLLETPLHF
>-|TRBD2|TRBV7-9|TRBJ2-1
TGTGCCAGCAGCTTATTAGCGGGGGGCTACAATGAGCAGTTCTTC
CASSLLAGGYNEQFF
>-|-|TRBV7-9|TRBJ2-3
TGTGCCAGCAGCTTAGAACTCGGGGATACGCAGTATTTT
CASSLELGDTQYF
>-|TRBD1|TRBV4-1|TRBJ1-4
TGCGCCAGCACCAAGATACAGGGGGAGGATGAAAAACTGTTTTTT
CASTKIQGEDEKLFF
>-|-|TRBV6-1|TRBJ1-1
TGTGCCAGCAGTGGGCCGGGGATGGGCACTGAAGCTTTCTTT
CASSGPGMGTEAFF
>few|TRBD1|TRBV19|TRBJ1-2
TGTGCCAGTAGTGGGACAGGGAATGGCTACACCTTC
CASSGTGNGYTF
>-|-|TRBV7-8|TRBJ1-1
TGTGCCAGCAGCTTAAGGCCGGTAGGGGGAAGGACTGAAGCTTTCTTT
CASSLRPVGGRTEAFF
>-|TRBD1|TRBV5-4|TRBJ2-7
TGTGCCAGCAGCCGGGGGGGACAGGGGGTCTCCTACGAGCAGTACTTC
CASSRGGQGVSYEQYF
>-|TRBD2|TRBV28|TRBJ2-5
TGTGCCAGCAGGACCCCGGGACTAGCGGGGGGCCAAGAGACCCAGTACTTC
CASRTPGLAGGQETQYF
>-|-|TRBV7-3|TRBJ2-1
TGTGCCAGCAGTATACAGGGTGGGAGCTCCTACAATGAGCAGTTCTTC
CASSIQGGSSYNEQFF
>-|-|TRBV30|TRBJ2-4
TGTGCCTGGAGTAAAGGGGGCGGAGGGATTCAGTACTTC
CAWSKGGGGIQYF